This passage covers 24 T cell receptor beta chains from one sample sequenced in a study of blood T cell repertoires in COVID-19. Data came from immunoSEQ multiplex PCR; TCRdb stores just in-frame clones and leaves some out. The table shows under 300,000 clones, with more than 75% occurring only once. Sequencing was performed on PBMCs or T cells enriched from blood (not recorded which). Receptor source: a woman between 55 and 75 years old in a cohort exposed to, infected with or recovered from COVID-19 (not recorded which).

The chain employs TRBV28 and TRBJ1-5; TRBD1 matches 9 bases. The CDR3 has 15 amino acids. Unmatched junction bases numbered 11, after V lost 8 bases and J lost 6 bases. Germline assignment: CDR1 MDHEN and CDR2 SYDVKM. The CDR3 DNA sequence: TGTGCCAGCGCAGAAACAGGGGGCGGAGGTCAGCCCCAGCATTTT. This translates into CASAETGGGGQPQHF.

V gene TRBV3-1 (or the pseudogene TRBV3-2) combines with J gene TRBJ2-5; TRBD2 might be the D (6 bases). V shed 1 base and J shed 4 bases, with 13 bases lying between them. Germline V gene lookup returns CDR1 LGHDT and CDR2 YNNKEL (reference sequence). CDR3 length equals 15 residues. CDR3 loop: CASSQAEGRGETQYF. For the CDR3, the DNA is TGTGCCAGCAGCCAAGCGGAGGGGCGAGGAGAGACCCAGTACTTC.

This sequence joins TRBV15 and TRBJ2-7, with 11 bases lining up with TRBD1. In germline, CDR1 is LNHNV, CDR2 YYDKDF (reference sequence). V was pared by 3 bases and J by 6 bases, with 4 bases of the junction left unmatched. CDR3 length equals 14 residues. The CDR3 is CATSRDRGRSEQYF. DNA of the CDR3: TGTGCCACCAGCAGGGACAGGGGGCGATCCGAGCAGTACTTC.

This chain uses TRBV5-1 with TRBJ2-7; possibly TRBD2 for D (6 bases). Germline-derived CDR1 and CDR2 are SGHRS and YFSETQ. CDR3 size: 18 residues. Trimming removed 6 bases at V and 2 bases at J, with 27 bases between. CDR3 sequence reads: CASTLNPQGGAKTYEQYF. CDR3 nucleotides: TGCGCCAGCACTCTCAACCCTCAGGGCGGGGCGAAGACCTACGAGCAGTACTTC.

V and J are TRBV5-1 and TRBJ2-5, with D possibly matching TRBD2 (6 bases). Germline CDR1 SGHRS, CDR2 YFSETQ. CDR3 size: 18 residues. Between the trimmed V and J ends, which lost 4 bases and 2 bases, there was a span of 24 bases. The CDR3 loop is CASSGGTTRFKHQETQYF. The CDR3 DNA reads TGCGCCAGCAGCGGGGGGACGACTAGATTCAAGCATCAAGAGACCCAGTACTTC.

The rearrangement links TRBV7-3 to TRBJ1-1; the match to TRBD1 covers 12 bases. Germline assignment: CDR1 SGHTA and CDR2 FQGTGA. Unmatched junction bases numbered 3, after V lost 2 bases and J lost 5 bases. The CDR3 has 15 amino acids. The CDR3 DNA sequence: TGTGCCAGCAGCTTAGGGACAGGGGGCTCTACTGAAGCTTTCTTT. It translates to CASSLGTGGSTEAFF. Drawing the rest from reference TRBV7-3 and TRBJ1-1, the complete variable domain is GAGVSQTPSNKVTEKGKYVELRCDPISGHTALYWYRQSLGQGPEFLIYFQGTGAADDSGLPNDRFFAVRPEGSVSTLKIQRTERGDSAVYLCASSLGTGGSTEAFFGQGTRLTVV.

The V and J genes are TRBV5-1 and TRBJ2-6; perhaps TRBD2 as D (6 bases). Per the germline V gene, CDR1 is SGHRS and CDR2 is YFSETQ. This CDR3 contains 16 residues. The V end was cut by 4 bases, the J end by 2 bases, with 13 bases between. CDR3 amino acids: CASSLTSFTGANVLTF. The CDR3 region has the DNA TGCGCCAGCAGCCTGACTAGTTTCACTGGGGCCAACGTCCTGACTTTC.

The V and J genes are TRBV15 and TRBJ1-3, with D unresolved. The V gene's germline CDR1 is LNHNV and CDR2 YYDKDF (reference sequence). V lost 0 bases, J lost 0 bases, and 15 bases lay in between. The CDR3 is 18 residues long. The CDR3 is CATSRDRGGRGSGNTIYF. The DNA for the CDR3 is TGTGCCACCAGCAGAGATCGGGGAGGCAGAGGCTCTGGAAACACCATATATTTT.

The V and J genes are TRBV20-1 and TRBJ2-7, with 11 positions matching TRBD2. Unmatched junction bases numbered 7, after V lost 3 bases and J lost 3 bases. The CDR3 is 15 residues long. Germline V CDR1 and CDR2: DFQATT, SNEGSKA (reference sequence). The CDR3 protein is CSASRGLAASYEQYF. Written as DNA, the CDR3 is TGCAGTGCTAGTAGGGGACTAGCGGCGAGCTACGAGCAGTACTTC.

CDR3 sequence reads: CASSWIGQGNIYEQYF. The CDR3 DNA follows: TGTGCCAGCAGCTGGATCGGACAGGGGAATATCTACGAGCAGTACTTC. The V and J genes are TRBV7-9 and TRBJ2-7; 9 nucleotides agree with TRBD1. Germline trimming cut 4 bases from V and 3 bases from J; bases unmatched to any gene: 10. This CDR3 is 16 amino acids long. The germline V gene has CDR1 SEHNR and CDR2 FQNEAQ (reference sequence). Complete variable domain (other parts from reference TRBV7-9 and TRBJ2-7): DTGVSQNPRHKITKRGQNVTFRCDPISEHNRLYWYRQTLGQGPEFLTYFQNEAQLEKSRLLSDRFSAERPKGSFSTLEIQRTEQGDSAMYLCASSWIGQGNIYEQYFGPGTRLTVT.

The chain couples TRBV10-3 to TRBJ1-5, with D tentatively TRBD1 (6 bases). V was cut by 4 bases and J by 3 bases, with 10 bases left in between. In germline, CDR1 is ENHRY, CDR2 SYGVKD. The CDR3 totals 14 residues. CDR3 bases: TGTGCCATCAGTGTCAGGGGCAACAATCAGCCCCAGCATTTT. Translating it yields CAISVRGNNQPQHF.

CDR3 in DNA: TGCGCCAGCAGCTTGGCATTAGTGAGAGAGACCCAGTACTTC. Protein product: CASSLALVRETQYF. The gene calls are TRBV5-1 and TRBJ2-5, with D unresolved. V was cut by 0 bases and J by 4 bases, with 10 bases left in between. Germline CDR1 reads SGHRS; CDR2 reads YFSETQ. The CDR3 extends over 14 amino acids.

The chain combines TRBV3-1 (or the pseudogene TRBV3-2) with TRBJ2-2; 9 nucleotides match TRBD2. With V trimmed by 5 bases and J by 4 bases, 5 bases remained unmatched. The CDR3 consists of 15 residues. CDR1 LGHDT and CDR2 YNNKEL come from the germline V gene (reference sequence). CDR3 in amino acids: CASSARLAVTGELFF. In DNA, the CDR3 is TGTGCCAGCAGCGCAAGACTAGCGGTCACCGGGGAGCTGTTTTTT.

The chain recombines TRBV2 with TRBJ1-5; 7 bases line up with TRBD1. The J segment lost 4 bases and the V segment lost 4 bases, leaving 4 bases of the junction unmatched. CDR1 is SNHLY, CDR2 FYNNEI, per germline. This CDR3 spans 14 amino acids. Written as DNA, the CDR3 is TGTGCCAGCAGTGGGACAGGTCGGAATCAGCCCCAGCATTTT. Translated, it gives CASSGTGRNQPQHF.

The chain combines TRBV11-2 with TRBJ2-1, with a possible D match to TRBD2 (6 bases). Trimming took 4 bases from V and 1 from J, leaving 11 bases between them. The length of the CDR3 is 15 residues. Germline V gene sequence: CDR1 SGHAT, CDR2 FQNNGV. CDR3 DNA: TGTGCCAGCAGCTCGGAGGGCCAATCCTACAATGAGCAGTTCTTC. Its translation: CASSSEGQSYNEQFF.

The rearrangement links TRBV7-8 to TRBJ1-1; 8 bases are a match to TRBD1. V was clipped by 6 bases and J by 5 bases; unmatched bases: 11. CDR1 SGHVS and CDR2 FQNEAQ come from the germline V gene. CDR3 length: 15 amino acids. The CDR3 nucleotides read TGTGCCAGCAGTCGGTACACAACAGGGGGAACTGAAGCTTTCTTT. Protein product: CASSRYTTGGTEAFF.

The chain recombines TRBV10-2 with TRBJ2-3, with D tentatively TRBD1 (6 bases). V dropped 7 bases and J dropped 4 bases, with 12 bases sitting between them. Germline values: CDR1 WSHSY, CDR2 SAAADI. The CDR3 extends over 13 amino acids. The CDR3 region has the DNA TGCGCCAGCAAACAGGGTGGGGCAGATACGCAGTATTTT. Residues: CASKQGGADTQYF.

This chain uses TRBV11-3 with TRBJ2-1, with D tentatively TRBD1 (6 bases). This CDR3 is 16 amino acids long. From germline, CDR1 is SGHNT and CDR2 YENEEA. V was clipped by 5 bases and J by 0 bases, with 14 bases between them. The CDR3 sequence: CASSQDSQSSYNEQFF. The CDR3 DNA reads TGTGCCAGCAGCCAGGACAGCCAGAGCTCCTACAATGAGCAGTTCTTC.

The chain carries TRBV7-3 and TRBJ2-1; D might be TRBD2 (6 bases). The CDR3 contains 16 residues. Germline V gives CDR1 SGHTA, CDR2 FQGTGA. Between the trimmed V and J ends, which lost 0 bases and 8 bases, there was a span of 17 bases. The chain's CDR3 is CASSLTVPGGSDEQFF. The CDR3 DNA reads as TGTGCCAGCAGCTTAACAGTCCCTGGAGGGAGCGATGAGCAGTTCTTC. The full variable domain, completed using reference TRBV7-3 and TRBJ2-1, is GAGVSQTPSNKVTEKGKYVELRCDPISGHTALYWYRQSLGQGPEFLIYFQGTGAADDSGLPNDRFFAVRPEGSVSTLKIQRTERGDSAVYLCASSLTVPGGSDEQFFGPGTRLTVL.

J is TRBJ1-3 and V is TRBV10-3; TRBD1 matches 8 bases. This CDR3 contains 15 residues. V dropped 1 base and J dropped 5; count of bases not matched to a gene: 4. The germline V gene has CDR1 ENHRY and CDR2 SYGVKD. CDR3 loop: CAISELGQGRNTIYF. The CDR3 DNA reads as TGTGCCATCAGTGAGTTAGGACAGGGAAGAAACACCATATATTTT.

This rearrangement joins TRBV12-3 or TRBV12-4 to TRBJ1-2, with 7 bases lining up with TRBD1. CDR3 size: 12 residues. The ends lost 6 bases at V and 4 bases at J; junction bases unmatched: 2. This chain's CDR3 is CASRRDSYGYTF. CDR3 bases: TGTGCCAGCAGACGGGACAGCTATGGCTACACCTTC.

The gene calls are TRBV7-3 and TRBJ2-1; D might be TRBD1 (7 bases). The CDR3 is made up of 15 amino acids. In germline, CDR1 is SGHTA, CDR2 FQGTGA. The ends were cut back, 6 bases at V and 4 bases at J, with 16 bases in the middle. The CDR3 reads CASSQGGELYNEQFF. The CDR3 DNA follows: TGTGCCAGCAGTCAGGGGGGAGAGCTTTACAATGAGCAGTTCTTC.

Here the CDR3 DNA reads TGCAGTGCTAGGGTGGGGGGGACCCAGTACTTC. Protein sequence: CSARVGGTQYF. The chain joins TRBV20-1 to TRBJ2-5, with D possibly TRBD2 on 6 matching bases. The germline V and J ends were trimmed by 3 bases and 7 bases, with 9 bases remaining between them. This CDR3 is 11 amino acids long. CDR1 and CDR2 (germline): DFQATT, SNEGSKA (reference sequence).

The V gene is TRBV7-3, the J gene TRBJ2-2, with 13 bases aligning to TRBD2. This CDR3 is built from 15 residues. Germline CDR1 and CDR2: SGHTA and FQGTGA. V dropped 6 bases and J dropped 8; count of bases not matched to a gene: 6. The CDR3 spells CASRPTSGRPGELFF. The CDR3 nucleotides are TGTGCCAGCAGGCCGACTAGCGGGAGGCCAGGGGAGCTGTTTTTT.